This record covers a single T cell receptor (beta chain). What it binds is unknown. The J segment lost 5 bases and the V segment lost 7 bases, leaving 10 bases of the junction unmatched. This CDR3 has 15 residues. From germline, CDR1 is SNHLY and CDR2 FYNNEI. RNA transcripts were the template, and TCR beta CDR3 regions were amplified from them. RT-PCR in the first round used HTBI primers; a second-round multiplex PCR followed. TCRdb called the multiplex PCR reads again in MiXCR, with one record for every CDR3 protein. This sample has 150,000 to 200,000 distinct CDR3 sequences, with under 45% found just once. This specimen comes from a study of Graves' ophthalmopathy and Graves' hyperthyroidism. General study findings and limits: In blood appeared most of the expanded thyroid clonotypes whose frequency exceeded 0.001.

The TCR was taken from a man under 40 with Graves' ophthalmopathy. V is TRBV2 and J is TRBJ2-7; 11 nucleotides agree with TRBD2. Sample: peripheral blood. Written as DNA, the CDR3 is TGTGCCAGCAACGAAGGGACTAGCGGCGTTGACGAGCAGTACTTC. Protein sequence: CASNEGTSGVDEQYF.